The clone carrying this TCR beta chain was detected once. Repertoires were generated with immunoSEQ multiplex PCR, while TCRdb's copy carries only in-frame clones and drops some. The data hold fewer than 350,000 clones, with about nine tenths observed a single time. This entry comes from a study of blood T cell repertoires in COVID-19. Study-wide context: Researchers got acute and convalescent COVID-19 samples from the United States, Italy and Spain.

This CDR3 is 17 amino acids long. Germline CDR1 is MGHRA and CDR2 is YSYEKL. V lost 1 base to trimming and J lost 7 bases; unmatched junction nucleotides: 10. The sequenced sample consisted of PBMCs or T cells enriched from blood (not recorded which). This TCR came from a woman between 25 and 40 years old with acute COVID-19. This chain links TRBV4-1 with TRBJ1-6; 7 nucleotides line up with TRBD1. Here the CDR3 DNA reads TGCGCCAGCAGCCAAGGGAAGTGGACAGGCTACAATTCACCCCTCCACTTT. This gives the protein CASSQGKWTGYNSPLHF.